This TCR beta chain is from a study of T cell clonality in common variable immunodeficiency. Study-wide points: CVID subjects shared fewer TCRbeta clones than healthy controls did.

Both groups were predominantly of Caucasian heritage. Heparinized whole blood, about 4.5 to 9 ml, came from each donor. Equal genomic DNA amounts from CVID and control samples were sequenced. Assay used: immunoSEQ multiplex PCR; TCRdb lists only in-frame clones, some missing. The record shows some 40,000 clones for this sample, with no singletons present. Germline V CDR1 and CDR2: MNHNS, SASEGT. The CDR3 spans 15 residues. This clone was seen more than once but under ten times. Antigen unknown. The read ends 3 residues early relative to the CDR3; the germline J gene fills the gap. The chain recombines TRBV6-1 with TRBJ2-3; 9 bases line up with TRBD1. Sequenced sample: peripheral blood mononuclear cells. This receptor was identified in a person aged 18 to 75 in good health. CDR3 amino acids: CASSEWDRVNQPQYF. CDR3 DNA (partial): TGTGCCAGCAGTGAATGGGACAGGGTCAATCAGCCG.